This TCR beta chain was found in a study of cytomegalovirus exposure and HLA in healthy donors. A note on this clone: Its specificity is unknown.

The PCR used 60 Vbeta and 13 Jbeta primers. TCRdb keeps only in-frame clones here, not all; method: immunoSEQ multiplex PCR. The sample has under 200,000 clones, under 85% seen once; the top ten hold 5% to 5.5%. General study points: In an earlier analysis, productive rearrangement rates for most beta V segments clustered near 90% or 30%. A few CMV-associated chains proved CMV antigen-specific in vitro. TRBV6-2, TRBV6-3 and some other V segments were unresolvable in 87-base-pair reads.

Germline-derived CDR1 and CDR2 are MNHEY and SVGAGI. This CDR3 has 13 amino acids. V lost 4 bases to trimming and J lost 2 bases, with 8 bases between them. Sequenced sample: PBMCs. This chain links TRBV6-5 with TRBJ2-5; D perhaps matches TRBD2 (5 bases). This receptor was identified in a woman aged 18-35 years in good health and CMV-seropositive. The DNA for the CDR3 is TGTGCCAGCAGTTTACTAGGACAAGAGACCCAGTACTTC. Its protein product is CASSLLGQETQYF.